What follows are 15 T cell receptor beta chains derived from one specimen sequenced in a study of T cells after yellow fever vaccination. TCRdb ran MiXCR on the 5' RACE reads and lists one entry per CDR3 protein. The table lists about 210,000 distinct CDR3 sequences, approximately 3.3% of them singletons. Specimen: CD4+ T cells sorted from PBMCs, collected 10 days after the yellow fever booster vaccination. The receptors originated from a man between 18 and 29 years old who received the YFV17D yellow fever vaccine.

The rearrangement uses TRBV7-6 and TRBJ2-3; 8 positions match TRBD1. V lost 4 bases, J lost 3 bases, and 9 bases stayed unmatched. Germline loops: CDR1 SGHVS, CDR2 FNYEAQ. The CDR3 contains 16 residues. The CDR3 nucleotides are TGTGCCAGCAGCTCTATGACAGGGGTTACGACAGATACGCAGTATTTT. Its protein is CASSSMTGVTTDTQYF.

Only a few counts were recorded for this clonotype. This chain joins TRBV20-1 and TRBJ2-1, with D possibly being TRBD1 or TRBD2 (5 bases each). V lost 2 bases and J 10 bases, leaving 18 bases between the germline ends. CDR1 and CDR2 (germline): DFQATT, SNEGSKA (reference sequence). The CDR3 runs to 14 residues. CDR3 in DNA: TGCAGTGCTAGAATGGAAGGGCCCGAGGGGGAGCAGTTCTTC. Protein: CSARMEGPEGEQFF.

The sample holds a few counts of this clonotype. J is TRBJ1-2 and V is TRBV7-8, with a tentative D call TRBD1 (5 bases). Germline lookup yields CDR1 SGHVS and CDR2 FQNEAQ. Deletions cut 4 bases from V and 11 bases from J, with 20 bases between. The CDR3 has 14 amino acids. The CDR3 here is CASSSPGTEHVYTF. The CDR3 DNA reads as TGTGCCAGCAGCTCCCCCGGGACCGAGCACGTTTACACCTTC.

The table lists this clonotype with a few counts. The J gene is TRBJ2-3, the V gene TRBV20-1; TRBD2 matches 9 bases. After removal of 1 base from V and 4 bases from J, the junction contained 6 bases not matched to a gene. The CDR3 extends over 15 amino acids. Germline CDR1 and CDR2: DFQATT and SNEGSKA (reference sequence). The CDR3 nucleotides are TGCAGTGCTAGAGTGCCTAGCGGGGTCGCAGATACGCAGTATTTT. This encodes CSARVPSGVADTQYF.

The V gene is TRBV2, the J gene TRBJ1-1, with D unresolved. The CDR3 runs 13 residues. Germline values: CDR1 SNHLY, CDR2 FYNNEI. Trimming took 7 bases from V and 1 from J, leaving 10 bases between them. CDR3 residues: CASMEIGNTEAFF. Written as DNA, the CDR3 is TGTGCCAGCATGGAAATAGGGAACACTGAAGCTTTCTTT.

This clonotype has ten or more counts. J is TRBJ2-6 and V is TRBV5-1; D is possibly TRBD1 (5 bases). Trimming removed 1 base at V and 0 bases at J, with 5 bases between. This CDR3 is built from 15 residues. Looked up from germline, CDR1 is SGHRS and CDR2 is YFSETQ. This CDR3 is CASSLTGSGANVLTF. Here the CDR3 DNA reads TGCGCCAGCAGCTTGACAGGCTCTGGGGCCAACGTCCTGACTTTC.

This clonotype came up many times. The V call is TRBV12-3 or TRBV12-4, the J call TRBJ2-3; D is unresolved. Trimming removed 6 bases from V and 1 base from J, with 11 bases in between. The CDR3 consists of 14 residues. CDR3 in amino acids: CASRKDLGTDTQYF. CDR3 nucleotide sequence: TGTGCCAGCAGGAAGGATTTGGGCACAGATACGCAGTATTTT.

The sample holds many counts of this clonotype. The DNA of the CDR3 is TGTGCCAGCAGTTACAACTCGCGAACAGATACGCAGTATTTT. Translating gives CASSYNSRTDTQYF. The rearrangement joins TRBV6-2 or TRBV6-3 to TRBJ2-3; D not resolved. The CDR3 runs 14 residues. Germline V gene lookup returns CDR1 MNHEY and CDR2 SVGEGT. The V and J ends lost 2 bases and 3 bases respectively, with 9 bases between them.

This clonotype was seen only a few times. The genes are TRBV18 and TRBJ1-6; D not resolved. Germline CDR1 reads KGHSH; CDR2 reads LQKENI. Trimming pared 3 bases from V and 7 bases from J, leaving 10 bases between. The CDR3 runs 14 residues. This CDR3 reads CASSPGPGNSPLHF. CDR3 bases: TGTGCCAGCTCACCTGGCCCGGGAAATTCACCCCTCCACTTT.

The rearrangement joins TRBV18 to TRBJ2-1; no definite D call. V lost 2 bases to trimming and J lost 5 bases, with 7 bases between them. The CDR3 contains 13 residues. Germline-derived CDR1 and CDR2 are KGHSH and LQKENI. CDR3 in amino acids: CASSPSSDNEQFF. CDR3 nucleotides: TGTGCCAGCTCACCATCGTCGGACAATGAGCAGTTCTTC.

This clonotype was picked up many times. V usage is TRBV3-1 and J usage is TRBJ2-4, with TRBD2 matching 7 bases. Losses at the gene ends were 5 bases for V and 7 bases for J; bases not matched to a gene: 14. The CDR3 runs 16 residues. From germline, CDR1 is LGHDT and CDR2 YNNKEL (reference sequence). CDR3 DNA sequence: TGTGCCAGCAGCGGTCGGGACCGCGGGGGATGGAACATTCAGTACTTC. This codes for CASSGRDRGGWNIQYF.

This clonotype was observed many times. The V call is TRBV2, the J call TRBJ1-1; TRBD1 might be the D (6 bases). Trimming removed 6 bases from V and 7 bases from J, with 15 bases in between. The CDR3 consists of 13 residues. CDR1 is SNHLY and CDR2 is FYNNEI in the germline V gene. CDR3 DNA: TGTGCCAGCAGGCCGTGGGGGCGCCTTGAAGCTTTCTTT. Translating gives CASRPWGRLEAFF. Complete variable domain (other parts from reference TRBV2 and TRBJ1-1): EPEVTQTPSHQVTQMGQEVILRCVPISNHLYFYWYRQILGQKVEFLVSFYNNEISEKSEIFDDQFSVERPDGSNFTLKIRSTKLEDSAMYFCASRPWGRLEAFFGQGTRLTVV.

The chain links TRBV18 to TRBJ1-1; a possible D gene is TRBD1 (5 bases). V was shortened by 3 bases and J by 4 bases, with 12 bases between the two germline ends. Germline assignment: CDR1 KGHSH and CDR2 LQKENI. The CDR3 consists of 14 residues. CDR3 loop: CASSPGVGSTEAFF. In nucleotides, the CDR3 is TGTGCCAGCTCACCGGGGGTTGGCTCCACTGAAGCTTTCTTT. The full variable domain, rest sourced from reference TRBV18 and TRBJ1-1, is NAGVMQNPRHLVRRRGQEARLRCSPMKGHSHVYWYRQLPEEGLKFMVYLQKENIIDESGMPKERFSAEFPKEGPSILRIQQVVRGDSAAYFCASSPGVGSTEAFFGQGTRLTVV.

This clonotype was recorded many times. The rearrangement links TRBV12-3 or TRBV12-4 to TRBJ1-4; no firm D call. The CDR3 runs to 14 residues. V lost 3 bases and J lost 8, with 13 bases in between. The CDR3 reads CASSLTAAQEKLFF. The CDR3 coding sequence is TGTGCCAGCAGTTTGACCGCCGCGCAGGAAAAACTGTTTTTT.

There are many counts of this clonotype. V gene TRBV18 combines with J gene TRBJ2-2; D remains unclear. In germline, CDR1 is KGHSH, CDR2 LQKENI. CDR3 length equals 14 residues. Deletions cut 3 bases from V and 5 bases from J, with 10 bases between. In DNA, the CDR3 is TGTGCCAGCTCACCGAGAAGAAATACCGGGGAGCTGTTTTTT. Protein product: CASSPRRNTGELFF.